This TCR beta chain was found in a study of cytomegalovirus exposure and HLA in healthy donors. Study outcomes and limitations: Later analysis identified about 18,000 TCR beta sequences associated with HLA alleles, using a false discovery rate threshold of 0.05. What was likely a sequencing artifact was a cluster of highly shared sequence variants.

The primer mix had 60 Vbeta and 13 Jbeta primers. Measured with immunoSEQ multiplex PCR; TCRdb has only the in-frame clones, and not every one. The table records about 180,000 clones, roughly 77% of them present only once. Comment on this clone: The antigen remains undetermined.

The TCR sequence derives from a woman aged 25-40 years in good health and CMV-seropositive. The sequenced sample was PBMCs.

This CDR3 is CASSIPRVSTDTQYF. The CDR3 DNA reads TGTGCCAGTAGTATCCCCAGGGTTAGCACAGATACGCAGTATTTT. This sequence joins TRBV19 and TRBJ2-3, with D perhaps TRBD1 (5 bases). V was pared by 3 bases and J by 0 bases, with 10 bases between. CDR3 size: 15 residues. Germline V gives CDR1 LNHDA, CDR2 SQIVND (reference sequence).